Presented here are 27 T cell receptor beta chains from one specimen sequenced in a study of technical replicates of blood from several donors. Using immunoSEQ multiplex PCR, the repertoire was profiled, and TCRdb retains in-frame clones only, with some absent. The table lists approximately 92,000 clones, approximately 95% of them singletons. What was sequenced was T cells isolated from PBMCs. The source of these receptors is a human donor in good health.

CDR3 residues: CASSPRVQETQYF. The CDR3 coding sequence is TGTGCCAGCAGCCCCCGGGTCCAAGAGACCCAGTACTTC. The chain couples TRBV27 to TRBJ2-5, with no clear D. Germline V gives CDR1 MNHEY, CDR2 SMNVEV (reference sequence). This CDR3 has 13 residues. Trimming shortened V by 6 bases and J by 1 base, and 9 bases separated the two germline ends.

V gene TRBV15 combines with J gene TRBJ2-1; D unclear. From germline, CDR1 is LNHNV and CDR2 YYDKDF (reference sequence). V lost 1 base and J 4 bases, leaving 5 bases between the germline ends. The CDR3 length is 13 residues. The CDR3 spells CATSRGSYNEQFF. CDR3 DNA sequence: TGTGCCACCAGCAGAGGGAGTTACAATGAGCAGTTCTTC.

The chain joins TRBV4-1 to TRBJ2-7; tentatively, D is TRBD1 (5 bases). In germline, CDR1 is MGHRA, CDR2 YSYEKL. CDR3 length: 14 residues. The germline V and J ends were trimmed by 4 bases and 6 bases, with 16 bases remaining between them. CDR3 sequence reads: CASSPADKGLEQYF. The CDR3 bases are TGCGCCAGCAGCCCCGCAGATAAGGGGCTCGAGCAGTACTTC.

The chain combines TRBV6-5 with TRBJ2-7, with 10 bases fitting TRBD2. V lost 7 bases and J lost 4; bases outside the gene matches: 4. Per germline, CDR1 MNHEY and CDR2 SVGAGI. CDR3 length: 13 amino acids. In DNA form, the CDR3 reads TGTGCCAGCAAGCCTAGCGGGAGATACGAGCAGTACTTC. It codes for CASKPSGRYEQYF.

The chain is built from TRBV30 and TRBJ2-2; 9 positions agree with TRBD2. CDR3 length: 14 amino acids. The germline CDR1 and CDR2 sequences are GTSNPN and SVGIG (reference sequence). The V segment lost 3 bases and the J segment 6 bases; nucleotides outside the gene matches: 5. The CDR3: CAWRGLALPGELFF. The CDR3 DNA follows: TGTGCCTGGAGGGGACTAGCCCTCCCCGGGGAGCTGTTTTTT.

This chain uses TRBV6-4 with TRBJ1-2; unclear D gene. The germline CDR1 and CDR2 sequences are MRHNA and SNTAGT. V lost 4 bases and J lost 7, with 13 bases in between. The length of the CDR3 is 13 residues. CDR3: CASSAEGVSGYTF. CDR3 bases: TGTGCCAGCAGTGCCGAGGGAGTGTCTGGCTACACCTTC.

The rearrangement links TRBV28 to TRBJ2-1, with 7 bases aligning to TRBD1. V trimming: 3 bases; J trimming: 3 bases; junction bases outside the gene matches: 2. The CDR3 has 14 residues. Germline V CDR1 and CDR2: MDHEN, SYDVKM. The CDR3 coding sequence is TGTGCCAGCAGTTTGTCAGGGGGCTACAATGAGCAGTTCTTC. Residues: CASSLSGGYNEQFF.

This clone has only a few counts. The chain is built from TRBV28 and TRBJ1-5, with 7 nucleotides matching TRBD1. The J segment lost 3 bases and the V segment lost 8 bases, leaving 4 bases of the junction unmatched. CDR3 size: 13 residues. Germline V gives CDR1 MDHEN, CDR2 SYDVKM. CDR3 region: CASQGQFNQPQHF. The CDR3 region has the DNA TGTGCCAGCCAGGGACAGTTCAATCAGCCCCAGCATTTT.

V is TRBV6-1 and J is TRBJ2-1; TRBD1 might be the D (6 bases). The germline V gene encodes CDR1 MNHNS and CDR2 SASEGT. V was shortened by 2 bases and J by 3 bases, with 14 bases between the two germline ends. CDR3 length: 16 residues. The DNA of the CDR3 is TGTGCCAGCAGTGAATATTTCAGGGGTATCTACAATGAGCAGTTCTTC. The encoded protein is CASSEYFRGIYNEQFF.

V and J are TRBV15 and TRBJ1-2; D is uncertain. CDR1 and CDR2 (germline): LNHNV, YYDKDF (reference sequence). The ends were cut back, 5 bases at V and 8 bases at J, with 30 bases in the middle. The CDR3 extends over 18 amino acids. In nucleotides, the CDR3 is TGTGCCACCAGCGTGTTACAGACTATGGGTACGAACTATGGCGGCTACACCTTC. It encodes CATSVLQTMGTNYGGYTF.

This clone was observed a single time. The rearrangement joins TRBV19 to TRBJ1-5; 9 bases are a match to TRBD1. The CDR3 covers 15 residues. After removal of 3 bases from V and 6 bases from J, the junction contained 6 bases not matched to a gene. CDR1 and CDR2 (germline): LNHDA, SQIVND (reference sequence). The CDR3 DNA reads TGTGCCAGTAGTATGGACAGGGGAGGGACTCAGCCCCAGCATTTT. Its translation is CASSMDRGGTQPQHF.

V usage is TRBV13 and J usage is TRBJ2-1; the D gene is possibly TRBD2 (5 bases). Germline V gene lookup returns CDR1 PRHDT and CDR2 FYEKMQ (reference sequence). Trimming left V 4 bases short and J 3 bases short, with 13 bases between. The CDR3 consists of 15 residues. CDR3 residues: CASSSYRSGYNEQFF. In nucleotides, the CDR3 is TGTGCCAGCAGCTCCTACCGGAGCGGCTACAATGAGCAGTTCTTC.

CDR3 sequence reads: CASSFRDRVGGTQYF. DNA for the CDR3: TGTGCCAGCAGCTTCCGGGACAGGGTTGGGGGGACCCAGTACTTC. The rearrangement links TRBV7-9 to TRBJ2-5; 9 positions agree with TRBD1. This CDR3 is built from 15 residues. The V and J ends lost 3 bases and 7 bases, in that order; junction bases with no gene match: 9. From germline, CDR1 is SEHNR and CDR2 FQNEAQ (reference sequence).

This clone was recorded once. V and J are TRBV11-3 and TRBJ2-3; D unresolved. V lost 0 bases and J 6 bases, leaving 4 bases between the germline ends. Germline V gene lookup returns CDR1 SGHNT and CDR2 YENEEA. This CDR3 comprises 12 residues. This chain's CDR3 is CASSLDADTQYF. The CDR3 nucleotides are TGTGCCAGCAGCTTAGATGCGGATACGCAGTATTTT. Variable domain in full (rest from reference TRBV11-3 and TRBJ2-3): EAGVVQSPRYKIIEKKQPVAFWCNPISGHNTLYWYLQNLGQGPELLIRYENEEAVDDSQLPKDRFSAERLKGVDSTLKIQPAELGDSAVYLCASSLDADTQYFGPGTRLTVL.

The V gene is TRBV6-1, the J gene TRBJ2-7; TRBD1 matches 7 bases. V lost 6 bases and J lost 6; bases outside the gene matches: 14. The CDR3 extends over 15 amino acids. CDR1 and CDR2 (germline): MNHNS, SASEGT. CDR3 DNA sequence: TGTGCCAGCAGGGACACTGACAGGGTTATTGGCGAGCAGTACTTC. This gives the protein CASRDTDRVIGEQYF.

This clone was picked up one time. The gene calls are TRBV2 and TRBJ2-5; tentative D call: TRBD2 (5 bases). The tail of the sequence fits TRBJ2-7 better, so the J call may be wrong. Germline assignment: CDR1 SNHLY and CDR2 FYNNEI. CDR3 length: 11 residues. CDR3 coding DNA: TGTGCCAGCGGAGGAGCCTACGAGCAGTACTTC. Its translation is CASGGAYEQYF.

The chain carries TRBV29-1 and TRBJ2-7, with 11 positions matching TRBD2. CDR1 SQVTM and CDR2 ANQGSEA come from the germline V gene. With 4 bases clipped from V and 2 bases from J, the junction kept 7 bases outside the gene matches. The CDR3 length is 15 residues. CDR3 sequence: CSVVGASGRPYEQYF. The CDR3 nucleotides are TGCAGCGTTGTAGGGGCTAGCGGGAGGCCCTACGAGCAGTACTTC.

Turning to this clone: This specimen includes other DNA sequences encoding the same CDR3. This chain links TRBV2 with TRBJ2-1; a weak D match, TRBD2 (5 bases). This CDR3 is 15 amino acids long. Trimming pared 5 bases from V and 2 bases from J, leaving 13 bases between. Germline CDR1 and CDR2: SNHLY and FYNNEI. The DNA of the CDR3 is TGTGCCAGCAGTCTCACGATGGAGGCCTACAATGAGCAGTTCTTC. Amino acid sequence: CASSLTMEAYNEQFF.

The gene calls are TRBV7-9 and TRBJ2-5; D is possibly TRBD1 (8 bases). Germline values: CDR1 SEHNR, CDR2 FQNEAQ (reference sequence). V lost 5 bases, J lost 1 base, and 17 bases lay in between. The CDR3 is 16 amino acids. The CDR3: CASSVTGAGAQETQYF. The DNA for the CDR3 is TGTGCCAGCAGCGTGACAGGGGCGGGGGCCCAAGAGACCCAGTACTTC.

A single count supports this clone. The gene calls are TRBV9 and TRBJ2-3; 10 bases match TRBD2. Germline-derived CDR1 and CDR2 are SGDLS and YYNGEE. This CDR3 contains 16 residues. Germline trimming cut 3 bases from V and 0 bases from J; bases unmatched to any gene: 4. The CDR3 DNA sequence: TGTGCCAGCAGCGCCGGGACTAGCGACAGCACAGATACGCAGTATTTT. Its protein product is CASSAGTSDSTDTQYF. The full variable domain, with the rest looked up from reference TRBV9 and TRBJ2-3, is DSGVTQTPKHLITATGQRVTLRCSPRSGDLSVYWYQQSLDQGLQFLIQYYNGEERAKGNILERFSAQQFPDLHSELNLSSLELGDSALYFCASSAGTSDSTDTQYFGPGTRLTVL.

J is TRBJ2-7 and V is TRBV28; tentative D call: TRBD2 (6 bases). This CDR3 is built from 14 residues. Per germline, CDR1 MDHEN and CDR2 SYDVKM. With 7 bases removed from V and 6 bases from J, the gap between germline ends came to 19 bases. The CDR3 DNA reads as TGTGCCAGCACGTGGGGGGATTTGGATGGCGAGCAGTACTTC. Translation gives CASTWGDLDGEQYF.

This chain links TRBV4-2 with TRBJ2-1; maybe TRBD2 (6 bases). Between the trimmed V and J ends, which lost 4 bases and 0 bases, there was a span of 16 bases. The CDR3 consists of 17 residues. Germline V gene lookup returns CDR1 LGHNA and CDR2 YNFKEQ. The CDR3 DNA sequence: TGTGCCAGCAGCCCGAGGGAGCGGGTCCCCTCCTACAATGAGCAGTTCTTC. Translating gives CASSPRERVPSYNEQFF.

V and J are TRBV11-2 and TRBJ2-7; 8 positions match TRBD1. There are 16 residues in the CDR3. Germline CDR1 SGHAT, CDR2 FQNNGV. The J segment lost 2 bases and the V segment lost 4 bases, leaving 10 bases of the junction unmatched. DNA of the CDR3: TGTGCCAGCAGCTCCACGAACTGGGACAGGCCCTACGAGCAGTACTTC. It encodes CASSSTNWDRPYEQYF.

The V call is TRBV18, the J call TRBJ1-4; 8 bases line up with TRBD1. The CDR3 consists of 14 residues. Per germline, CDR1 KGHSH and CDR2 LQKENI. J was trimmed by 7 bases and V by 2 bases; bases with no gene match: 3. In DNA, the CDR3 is TGTGCCAGCTCACCAAACAGGGGGGTTGAAAAACTGTTTTTT. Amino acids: CASSPNRGVEKLFF.

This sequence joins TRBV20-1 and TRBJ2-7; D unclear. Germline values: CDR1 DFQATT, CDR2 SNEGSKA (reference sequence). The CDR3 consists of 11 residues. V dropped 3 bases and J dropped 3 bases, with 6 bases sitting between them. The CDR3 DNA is TGCAGTGCTAGGAACAGCTACGAGCAGTACTTC. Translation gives CSARNSYEQYF.

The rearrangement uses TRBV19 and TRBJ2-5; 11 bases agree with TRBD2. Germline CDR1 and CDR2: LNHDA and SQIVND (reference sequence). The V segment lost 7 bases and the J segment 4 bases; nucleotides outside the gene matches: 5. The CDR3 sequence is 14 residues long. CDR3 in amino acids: CASKTSGDLETQYF. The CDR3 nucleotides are TGTGCCAGTAAGACTAGCGGGGACTTAGAGACCCAGTACTTC.

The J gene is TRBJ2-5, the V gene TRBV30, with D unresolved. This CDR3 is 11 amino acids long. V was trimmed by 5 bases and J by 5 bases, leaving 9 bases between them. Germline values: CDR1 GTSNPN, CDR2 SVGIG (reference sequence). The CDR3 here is CAWSRRETQYF. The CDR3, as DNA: TGTGCCTGGTCCCGGCGGGAGACCCAGTACTTC.